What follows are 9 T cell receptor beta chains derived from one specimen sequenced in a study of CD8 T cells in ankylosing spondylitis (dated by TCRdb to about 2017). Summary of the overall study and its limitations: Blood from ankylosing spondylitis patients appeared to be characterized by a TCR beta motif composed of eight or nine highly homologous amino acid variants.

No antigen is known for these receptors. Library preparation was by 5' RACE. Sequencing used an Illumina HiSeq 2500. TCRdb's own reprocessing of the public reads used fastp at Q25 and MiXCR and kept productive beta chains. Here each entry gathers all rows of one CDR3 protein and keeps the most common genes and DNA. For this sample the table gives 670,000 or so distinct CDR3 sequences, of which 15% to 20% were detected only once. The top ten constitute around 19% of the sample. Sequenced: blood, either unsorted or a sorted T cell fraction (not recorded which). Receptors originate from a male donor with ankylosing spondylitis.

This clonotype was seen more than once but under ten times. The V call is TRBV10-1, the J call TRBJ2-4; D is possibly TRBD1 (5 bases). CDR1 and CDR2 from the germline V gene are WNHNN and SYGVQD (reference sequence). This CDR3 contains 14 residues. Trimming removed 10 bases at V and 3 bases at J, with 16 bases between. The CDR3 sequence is CAMKGAGHKNIQYF. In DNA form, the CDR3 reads TGCGCCATGAAGGGCGCAGGGCACAAAAACATTCAGTACTTC.

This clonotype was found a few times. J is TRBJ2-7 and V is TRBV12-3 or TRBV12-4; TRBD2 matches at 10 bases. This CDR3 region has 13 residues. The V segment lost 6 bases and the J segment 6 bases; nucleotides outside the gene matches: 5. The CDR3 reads CASRLAGSLEQYF. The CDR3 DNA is TGTGCCAGCAGACTAGCGGGGTCCCTCGAGCAGTACTTC.

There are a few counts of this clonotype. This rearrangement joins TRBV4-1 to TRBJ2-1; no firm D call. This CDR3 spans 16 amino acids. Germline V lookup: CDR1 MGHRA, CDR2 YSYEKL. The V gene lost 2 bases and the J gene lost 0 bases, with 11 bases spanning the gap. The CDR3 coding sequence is TGCGCCAGCAGCCAACACCAAGCATCCTCCTACAATGAGCAGTTCTTC. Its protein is CASSQHQASSYNEQFF.

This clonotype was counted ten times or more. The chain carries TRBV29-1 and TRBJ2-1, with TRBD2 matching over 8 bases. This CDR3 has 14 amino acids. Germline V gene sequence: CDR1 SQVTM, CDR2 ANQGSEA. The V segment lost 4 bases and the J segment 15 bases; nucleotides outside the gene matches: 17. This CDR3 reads CSVVRLGGTSDLFF. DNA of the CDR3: TGCAGCGTTGTCCGTCTAGGCGGGACTAGTGATTTGTTCTTC.

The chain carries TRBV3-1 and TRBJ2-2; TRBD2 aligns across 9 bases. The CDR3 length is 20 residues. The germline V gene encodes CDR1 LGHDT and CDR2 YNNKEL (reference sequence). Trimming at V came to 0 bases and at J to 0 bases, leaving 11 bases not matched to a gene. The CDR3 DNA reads TGTGCCAGCAGCCAAGAATCAGCGGGAGGCCGTAAAGCGAACACCGGGGAGCTGTTTTTT. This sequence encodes CASSQESAGGRKANTGELFF.

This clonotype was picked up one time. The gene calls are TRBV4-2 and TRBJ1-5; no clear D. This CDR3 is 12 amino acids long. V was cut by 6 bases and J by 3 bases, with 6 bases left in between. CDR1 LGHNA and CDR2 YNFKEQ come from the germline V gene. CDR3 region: CASRDFNQPQHF. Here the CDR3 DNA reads TGTGCCAGCAGAGATTTCAATCAGCCCCAGCATTTT.

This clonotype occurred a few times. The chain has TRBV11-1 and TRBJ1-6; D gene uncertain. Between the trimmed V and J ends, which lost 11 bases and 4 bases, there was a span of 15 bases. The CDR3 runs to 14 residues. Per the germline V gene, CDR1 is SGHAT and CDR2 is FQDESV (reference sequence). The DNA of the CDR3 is TGTGCCCGCGTAACGGGAAATTATAATTCACCCCTCCACTTT. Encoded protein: CARVTGNYNSPLHF.

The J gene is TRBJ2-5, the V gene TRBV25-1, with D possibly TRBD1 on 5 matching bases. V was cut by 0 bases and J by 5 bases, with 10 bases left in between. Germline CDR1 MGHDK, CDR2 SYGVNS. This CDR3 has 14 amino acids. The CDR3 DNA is TGTGCCAGCAGTGAATATAAGGGGTCGGAGACCCAGTACTTC. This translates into CASSEYKGSETQYF.

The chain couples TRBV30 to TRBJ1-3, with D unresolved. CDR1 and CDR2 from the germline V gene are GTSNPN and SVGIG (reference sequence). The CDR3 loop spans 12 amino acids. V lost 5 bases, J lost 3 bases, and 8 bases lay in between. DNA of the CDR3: TGTGCCTGGCTACCGGATGGAAACACCATATATTTT. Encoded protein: CAWLPDGNTIYF.